This T cell receptor (beta chain) came from a study of metastatic and nonmetastatic thyroid tumors. Study as a whole: Samples came from malignant and benign thyroid patients, and repertoires were compared across blood and tumor or nodule tissue.

Per the original methods: The study built a papillary thyroid cancer distant-metastasis classifier from CDR3 differences across clinicopathological groups. From the PCR reads, TCRdb re-called clones with MiXCR. The V and J calls here are based on TCRdb, not the publication. The sample includes 10,000 to 15,000 clones, around 33% of them seen just once. V shed 6 bases, J shed 13 bases, and the junction held 7 bases outside the gene matches. Looked up from germline, CDR1 is MNHEY and CDR2 is SVGEGT. The CDR3 covers 11 residues. Study-wide results and limits: Patients with malignant thyroid tumors reportedly had significantly higher TCR beta diversity than those with benign nodules, in blood and tumor.

This clone was observed a handful of times. Its antigen is undetermined. None of the patients had undergone any treatment ahead of thyroid surgery. The chain links TRBV6-2 or TRBV6-3 to TRBJ1-2; 8 positions agree with TRBD1. The specimen sequenced was tumor tissue. This sequence was found in a male donor with papillary thyroid cancer or a benign thyroid nodule (not recorded which). Some clones in this sample may be carry-over from other donors' samples. The CDR3, as DNA: TGTGCCAGCAGATACAGGGGGACAGCCACCTTC. Its translation: CASRYRGTATF.